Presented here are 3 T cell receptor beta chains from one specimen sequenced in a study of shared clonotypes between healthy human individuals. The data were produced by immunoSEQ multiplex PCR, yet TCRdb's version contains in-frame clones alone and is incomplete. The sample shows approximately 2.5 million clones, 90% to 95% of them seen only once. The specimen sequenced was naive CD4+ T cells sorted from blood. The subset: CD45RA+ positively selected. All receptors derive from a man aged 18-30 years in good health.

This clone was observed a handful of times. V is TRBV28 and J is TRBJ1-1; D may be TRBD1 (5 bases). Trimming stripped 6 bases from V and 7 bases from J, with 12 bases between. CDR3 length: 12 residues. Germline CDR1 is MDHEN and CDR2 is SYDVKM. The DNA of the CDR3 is TGTGCCAGCAGCTTCCGACAGCTTGAAGCTTTCTTT. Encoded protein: CASSFRQLEAFF.

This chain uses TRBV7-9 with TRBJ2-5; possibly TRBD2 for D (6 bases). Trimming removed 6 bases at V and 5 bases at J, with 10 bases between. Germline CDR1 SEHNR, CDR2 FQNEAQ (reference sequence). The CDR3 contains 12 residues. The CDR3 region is CASRRGAETQYF. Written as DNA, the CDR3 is TGTGCCAGCAGGCGCGGGGCGGAGACCCAGTACTTC.

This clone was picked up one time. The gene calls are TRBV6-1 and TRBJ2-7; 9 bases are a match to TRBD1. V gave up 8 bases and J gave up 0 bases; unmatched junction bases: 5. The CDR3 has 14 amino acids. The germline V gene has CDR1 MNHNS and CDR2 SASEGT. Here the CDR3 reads CASGGTGSSYEQYF. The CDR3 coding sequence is TGTGCCAGCGGGGGGACAGGGAGCTCCTACGAGCAGTACTTC.